These 26 T cell receptor beta chains were all obtained from the same sample, sequenced in a study of human T cells and chemical hapten exposure. One entry per CDR3 protein, called by TCRdb with MiXCR from the RACE reads. Of fewer than 200,000 distinct CDR3 sequences in the sample, about a fifth were seen once. This sample's time point: patch test 1, 2 weeks after DPC sensitization. Treatment: therapeutic diphenylcyclopropenone sensitization with weekly scalp DPC. Sequenced here: whole blood, sampled in connection with sensitization to the hapten diphenylcyclopropenone (DPC). The receptors here all came from a woman aged 50 to 60 with alopecia areata. Some clones in this sample may be carry-over from other donors' samples.

This clonotype has more than one count but fewer than ten. The chain couples TRBV7-3 to TRBJ1-1; 9 bases fit TRBD1. Germline V gene lookup returns CDR1 SGHTA and CDR2 FQGTGA. The J segment lost 6 bases and the V segment lost 0 bases, leaving 5 bases of the junction unmatched. The CDR3 is 15 amino acids. CDR3 bases: TGTGCCAGCAGCTTAACGGGGGGACAGGGCTCTGAAGCTTTCTTT. Translation gives CASSLTGGQGSEAFF.

There are many counts of this clonotype. The chain is built from TRBV12-3 or TRBV12-4 and TRBJ1-2; the D gene is possibly TRBD1 (5 bases). The CDR3 consists of 14 residues. V was trimmed by 1 base and J by 1 base, leaving 7 bases between them. CDR3 sequence (DNA): TGTGCCAGCAGTTTAGGGGGCAGTAACTATGGCTACACCTTC. Its protein is CASSLGGSNYGYTF.

This clonotype was picked up a small number of times. The rearrangement joins TRBV15 to TRBJ1-1; D uncertain. Germline CDR1 reads LNHNV; CDR2 reads YYDKDF (reference sequence). This CDR3 is built from 13 residues. Trimming removed 4 bases from V and 6 bases from J, with 12 bases in between. The CDR3 DNA follows: TGTGCCACCAGCAAAGGGTACCGGGCTGAAGCTTTCTTT. Translation gives CATSKGYRAEAFF.

The chain couples TRBV12-3 or TRBV12-4 to TRBJ1-1, with D possibly TRBD1 on 5 matching bases. Trimming took 6 bases from V and 6 from J, leaving 17 bases between them. This CDR3 region has 14 residues. DNA for the CDR3: TGTGCCAGCAGCAGACAGAGGAGCTTCTCTGAAGCTTTCTTT. Protein: CASSRQRSFSEAFF.

This chain links TRBV2 with TRBJ2-2; D is ambiguous. The CDR3 is made up of 13 amino acids. V shed 8 bases and J shed 4 bases, with 11 bases lying between them. CDR1 SNHLY and CDR2 FYNNEI come from the germline V gene. The CDR3 DNA sequence: TGTGCCAGCTTAGGCTTCCTCACCGGGGAGCTGTTTTTT. Translated, it gives CASLGFLTGELFF.

This chain uses TRBV7-9 with TRBJ2-3; the D gene could be TRBD1 or TRBD2 (5 bases each). The germline V and J ends were trimmed by 2 bases and 0 bases, with 15 bases remaining between them. CDR1 is SEHNR and CDR2 is FQNEAQ in the germline V gene (reference sequence). The CDR3 has 17 amino acids. Here the CDR3 reads CASSLHLLGASTDTQYF. For the CDR3, the DNA is TGTGCCAGCAGCTTACACCTACTAGGGGCTAGCACAGATACGCAGTATTTT.

This clonotype was observed a few times. This chain links TRBV11-2 with TRBJ1-4, with D perhaps TRBD1 (6 bases). Deletions cut 1 base from V and 6 bases from J, with 15 bases between. CDR3 size: 16 residues. CDR1 SGHAT and CDR2 FQNNGV come from the germline V gene. The chain's CDR3 is CASSLGRGQFYEKLFF. The CDR3 nucleotides are TGTGCCAGCAGCTTAGGGCGTGGACAGTTTTATGAAAAACTGTTTTTT.

This chain connects TRBV5-6 to TRBJ1-5; D ambiguous. Trimming shortened V by 3 bases and J by 6 bases, and 13 bases separated the two germline ends. The CDR3 has 14 amino acids. Germline V gene data show CDR1 as SGHDT and CDR2 as YYEEEE. CDR3 sequence: CASSSTPASQPQHF. The CDR3 DNA follows: TGTGCCAGCAGCTCGACTCCTGCCAGTCAGCCCCAGCATTTT.

This clonotype occurred a few times. J is TRBJ2-5 and V is TRBV9; D is undetermined. The germline gives CDR1 SGDLS, CDR2 YYNGEE. The CDR3 runs 12 residues. V shed 0 bases and J shed 7 bases, with 7 bases lying between them. The CDR3 protein is CASSVAGGTQYF. The DNA for the CDR3 is TGTGCCAGCAGCGTAGCAGGCGGGACCCAGTACTTC.

CDR3 loop: CSVELGQVGNYGYTF. The DNA of the CDR3 is TGCAGCGTTGAGTTGGGCCAGGTCGGTAACTATGGCTACACCTTC. The chain uses TRBV29-1 and TRBJ1-2; D not certain. This CDR3 contains 15 residues. Germline assignment: CDR1 SQVTM and CDR2 ANQGSEA. The V end was cut by 3 bases, the J end by 1 base, with 15 bases between.

In its sample, this clonotype was seen a few times. The genes are TRBV5-1 and TRBJ2-2; weak D call: TRBD2 (5 bases). CDR3 length equals 16 residues. V gave up 0 bases and J gave up 2 bases, with 11 bases separating them. Germline CDR1 and CDR2: SGHRS and YFSETQ. The DNA of the CDR3 is TGCGCCAGCAGCTTGGCGGGTAGCGTTAACACCGGGGAGCTGTTTTTT. It codes for CASSLAGSVNTGELFF.

The chain recombines TRBV27 with TRBJ1-6; D remains unclear. This CDR3 is built from 16 residues. Germline values: CDR1 MNHEY, CDR2 SMNVEV (reference sequence). Trimming pared 8 bases from V and 7 bases from J, leaving 21 bases between. The CDR3 region is CASSYMGSNGNSPLHF. In DNA form, the CDR3 reads TGTGCCAGCTCCTACATGGGGTCCAACGGGAATTCACCCCTCCACTTT.

The chain combines TRBV24-1 with TRBJ2-5, with D perhaps given as TRBD1 or TRBD2 (5 bases each). Germline V lookup: CDR1 KGHDR, CDR2 SFDVKD. The CDR3 is made up of 13 amino acids. Between the trimmed V and J ends, which lost 6 bases and 5 bases, there was a span of 12 bases. The CDR3 sequence: CATSLRDGETQYF. CDR3 nucleotides: TGTGCCACCAGTCTCCGGGACGGCGAGACCCAGTACTTC.

The rearrangement uses TRBV18 and TRBJ2-2; TRBD1 matches 7 bases. Germline lookup yields CDR1 KGHSH and CDR2 LQKENI. CDR3 size: 15 residues. J was trimmed by 0 bases and V by 4 bases; bases with no gene match: 2. The CDR3 nucleotides are TGTGCCAGCTCACGGGACAGAACGAACACCGGGGAGCTGTTTTTT. This codes for CASSRDRTNTGELFF.

This clonotype has just a few counts. The chain uses TRBV9 and TRBJ2-2; D uncertain. Per the germline V gene, CDR1 is SGDLS and CDR2 is YYNGEE. The CDR3 has 14 residues. V lost 4 bases and J lost 6, with 13 bases in between. CDR3 region: CASSFLGYPGELFF. The CDR3, as DNA: TGTGCCAGCAGCTTTCTAGGTTACCCCGGGGAGCTGTTTTTT.

The V and J genes are TRBV7-2 and TRBJ2-4, with unresolved D. The V and J ends lost 6 bases and 0 bases respectively, with 9 bases between them. Germline V CDR1 and CDR2: SGHTA, FQGNSA. The length of the CDR3 is 14 residues. The CDR3 loop is CASRHGLAKNIQYF. CDR3 in DNA: TGTGCCAGCAGACACGGGTTAGCCAAAAACATTCAGTACTTC.

This clonotype showed up just a few times. The CDR3 protein is CASSPTDSNQPQHF. The CDR3 DNA follows: TGTGCCAGCAGCCCAACAGATAGCAATCAGCCCCAGCATTTT. The J gene is TRBJ1-5, the V gene TRBV14; no firm D call. The CDR3 is 14 amino acids. Looked up from germline, CDR1 is SGHDN and CDR2 is FVKESK. Trimming stripped 4 bases from V and 0 bases from J, with 7 bases between.

This clonotype showed up just a few times. V gene TRBV20-1 combines with J gene TRBJ2-3, with 8 positions matching TRBD2. Losses at the gene ends were 6 bases for V and 5 bases for J; bases not matched to a gene: 13. Per the germline V gene, CDR1 is DFQATT and CDR2 is SNEGSKA (reference sequence). The CDR3 length is 15 residues. This chain's CDR3 is CSAPPLAGLRDTQYF. CDR3 coding DNA: TGCAGTGCGCCTCCTCTAGCGGGCTTAAGAGATACGCAGTATTTT.

V usage is TRBV7-9 and J usage is TRBJ2-2; 8 positions agree with TRBD1. The germline gives CDR1 SEHNR, CDR2 FQNEAQ (reference sequence). Germline trimming cut 3 bases from V and 6 bases from J; bases unmatched to any gene: 6. The CDR3 totals 15 residues. CDR3 in amino acids: CASSFGDRRPGELFF. CDR3 bases: TGTGCCAGCAGCTTCGGGGACAGGCGGCCCGGGGAGCTGTTTTTT.

The V call is TRBV27, the J call TRBJ1-5, with 8 nucleotides matching TRBD1. The CDR3 is 16 amino acids. Germline CDR1 and CDR2: MNHEY and SMNVEV (reference sequence). J lost 3 bases, V lost 7 bases, and 11 bases had no gene match. CDR3 loop: CASTPTGGRNNQPQHF. The CDR3 DNA is TGTGCCAGCACTCCTACAGGGGGAAGGAACAATCAGCCCCAGCATTTT.

This clonotype was detected many times. The rearrangement uses TRBV20-1 and TRBJ2-5; D unclear. The CDR3 consists of 11 residues. V was pared by 6 bases and J by 4 bases, with 9 bases between. Germline V gene sequence: CDR1 DFQATT, CDR2 SNEGSKA (reference sequence). The CDR3 region is CSAMTGETQYF. The CDR3 nucleotides are TGCAGTGCCATGACGGGAGAGACCCAGTACTTC.

This chain uses TRBV6-5 with TRBJ2-3; no definite D call. Deletions cut 3 bases from V and 6 bases from J, with 13 bases between. Germline loops: CDR1 MNHEY, CDR2 SVGAGI. The CDR3 loop spans 14 amino acids. CDR3 in amino acids: CASSYEFQSDTQYF. CDR3 bases: TGTGCCAGCAGTTATGAGTTTCAGTCGGATACGCAGTATTTT.

This chain uses TRBV12-3 or TRBV12-4 with TRBJ2-7; TRBD1 aligns across 11 bases. This CDR3 region has 16 residues. V shed 6 bases and J 4 bases; nucleotides not matched to a gene: 11. The CDR3 DNA is TGTGCCAGCAGAGGTCTTACCGGGACAGGGGGGTACGAGCAGTACTTC. Amino acid sequence: CASRGLTGTGGYEQYF.

The table lists this clonotype with many counts. The chain is built from TRBV5-6 and TRBJ1-2, with 12 bases fitting TRBD1. Germline CDR1 reads SGHDT; CDR2 reads YYEEEE. The CDR3 is 13 amino acids. The J segment lost 8 bases and the V segment lost 3 bases, leaving 2 bases of the junction unmatched. The CDR3 DNA reads as TGTGCCAGCAGCTGGGACAGGGGGCGCGGCTACACCTTC. It translates to CASSWDRGRGYTF.

A few counts support this clonotype. This chain links TRBV11-1 with TRBJ2-1; 7 nucleotides line up with TRBD1. CDR1 is SGHAT and CDR2 is FQDESV in the germline V gene (reference sequence). V lost 9 bases, J lost 6 bases, and 5 bases stayed unmatched. This CDR3 is built from 12 residues. The CDR3 DNA is TGTGCCAGTGGGACAGTAGTCAATGAGCAGTTCTTC. Protein: CASGTVVNEQFF.

V and J are TRBV18 and TRBJ1-1; D is unresolved. Germline V gives CDR1 KGHSH, CDR2 LQKENI. The CDR3 loop spans 13 amino acids. V was trimmed by 3 bases and J by 6 bases, leaving 11 bases between them. The DNA for the CDR3 is TGTGCCAGCTCACCGCCAAGTCGTTCTGAAGCTTTCTTT. Protein sequence: CASSPPSRSEAFF. The whole variable domain, filled in from reference TRBV18 and TRBJ1-1, reads NAGVMQNPRHLVRRRGQEARLRCSPMKGHSHVYWYRQLPEEGLKFMVYLQKENIIDESGMPKERFSAEFPKEGPSILRIQQVVRGDSAAYFCASSPPSRSEAFFGQGTRLTVV.